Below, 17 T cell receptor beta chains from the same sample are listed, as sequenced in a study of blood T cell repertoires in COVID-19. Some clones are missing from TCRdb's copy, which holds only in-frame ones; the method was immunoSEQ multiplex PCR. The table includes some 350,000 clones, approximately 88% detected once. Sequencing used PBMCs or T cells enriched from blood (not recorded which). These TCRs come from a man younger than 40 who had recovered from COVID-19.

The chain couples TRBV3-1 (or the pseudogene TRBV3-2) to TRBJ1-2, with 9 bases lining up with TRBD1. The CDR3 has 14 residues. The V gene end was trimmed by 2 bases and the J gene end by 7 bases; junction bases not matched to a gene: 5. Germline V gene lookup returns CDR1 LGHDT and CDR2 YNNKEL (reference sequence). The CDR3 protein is CASSQPGTGFGYTF. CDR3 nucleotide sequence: TGTGCCAGCAGCCAACCCGGGACAGGGTTTGGCTACACCTTC.

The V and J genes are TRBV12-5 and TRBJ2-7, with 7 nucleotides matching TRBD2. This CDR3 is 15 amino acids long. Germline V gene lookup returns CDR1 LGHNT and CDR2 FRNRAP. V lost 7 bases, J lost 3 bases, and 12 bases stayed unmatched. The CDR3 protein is CASEMRGFERYEQYF. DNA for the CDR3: TGTGCTAGTGAAATGCGGGGGTTTGAGCGCTACGAGCAGTACTTC. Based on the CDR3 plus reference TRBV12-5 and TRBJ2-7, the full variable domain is DARVTQTPRHKVTEMGQEVTMRCQPILGHNTVFWYRQTMMQGLELLAYFRNRAPLDDSGMPKDRFSAEMPDATLATLKIQPSEPRDSAVYFCASEMRGFERYEQYFGPGTRLTVT.

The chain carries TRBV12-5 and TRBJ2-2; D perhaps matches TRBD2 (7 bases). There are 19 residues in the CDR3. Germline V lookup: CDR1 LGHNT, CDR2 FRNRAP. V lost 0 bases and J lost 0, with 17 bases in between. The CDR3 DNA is TGTGCTAGTGGTTTGGTAGCGTCGGGGGGCTACCCGAACACCGGGGAGCTGTTTTTT. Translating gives CASGLVASGGYPNTGELFF.

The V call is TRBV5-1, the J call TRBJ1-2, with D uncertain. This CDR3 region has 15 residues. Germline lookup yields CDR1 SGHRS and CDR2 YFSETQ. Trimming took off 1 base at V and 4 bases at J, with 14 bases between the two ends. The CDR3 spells CASSLLQLPIYGYTF. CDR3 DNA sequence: TGCGCCAGCAGCTTGCTACAGCTACCCATCTATGGCTACACCTTC.

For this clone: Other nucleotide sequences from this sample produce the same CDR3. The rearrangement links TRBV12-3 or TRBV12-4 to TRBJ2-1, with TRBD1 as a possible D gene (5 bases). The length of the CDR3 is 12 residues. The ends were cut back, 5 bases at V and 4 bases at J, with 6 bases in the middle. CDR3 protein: CASSPGYNEQFF. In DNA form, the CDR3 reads TGTGCCAGCAGTCCAGGGTACAATGAGCAGTTCTTC.

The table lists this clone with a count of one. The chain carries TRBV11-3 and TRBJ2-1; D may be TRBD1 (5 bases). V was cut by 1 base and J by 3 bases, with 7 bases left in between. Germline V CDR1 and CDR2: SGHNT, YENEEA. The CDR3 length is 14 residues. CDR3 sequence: CASSLGGFYNEQFF. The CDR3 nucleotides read TGTGCCAGCAGCTTAGGGGGCTTCTACAATGAGCAGTTCTTC.

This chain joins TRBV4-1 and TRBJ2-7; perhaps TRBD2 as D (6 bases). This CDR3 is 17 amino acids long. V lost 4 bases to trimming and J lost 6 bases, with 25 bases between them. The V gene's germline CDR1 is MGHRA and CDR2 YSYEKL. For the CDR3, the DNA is TGCGCCAGCAGCCTTTCCCCCCTGGGTGCTAGGAGGGGCGAGCAGTACTTC. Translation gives CASSLSPLGARRGEQYF.

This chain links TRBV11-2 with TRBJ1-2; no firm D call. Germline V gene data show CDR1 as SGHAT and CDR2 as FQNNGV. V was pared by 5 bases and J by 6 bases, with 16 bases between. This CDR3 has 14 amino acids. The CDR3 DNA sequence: TGTGCCAGCAGCCGAAATTCCTGGGCAGATGGCTACACCTTC. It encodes CASSRNSWADGYTF.

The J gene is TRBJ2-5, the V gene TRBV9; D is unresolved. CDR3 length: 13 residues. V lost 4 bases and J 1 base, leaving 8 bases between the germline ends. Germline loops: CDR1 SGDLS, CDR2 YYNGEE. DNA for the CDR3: TGTGCCAGCAGCAGCACTTCCCAAGAGACCCAGTACTTC. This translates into CASSSTSQETQYF.

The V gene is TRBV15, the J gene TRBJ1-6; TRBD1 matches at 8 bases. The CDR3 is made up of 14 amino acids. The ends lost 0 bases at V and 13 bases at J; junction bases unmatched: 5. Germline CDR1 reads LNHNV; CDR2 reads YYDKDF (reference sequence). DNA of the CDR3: TGTGCCACCAGCAGAGAGGGACAGGCCAATCCCCTCCACTTT. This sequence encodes CATSREGQANPLHF.

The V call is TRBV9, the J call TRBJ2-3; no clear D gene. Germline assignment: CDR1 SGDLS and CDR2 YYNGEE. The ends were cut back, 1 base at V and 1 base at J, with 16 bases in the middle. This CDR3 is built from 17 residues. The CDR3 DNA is TGTGCCAGCAGCGTAACCCCCTCCGGCCGGGGCACAGATACGCAGTATTTT. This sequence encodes CASSVTPSGRGTDTQYF.

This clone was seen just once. CDR3 sequence: CASSIQGTHYEQYF. The CDR3 DNA reads TGTGCCAGCAGCATACAGGGGACCCACTACGAGCAGTACTTC. V is TRBV28 and J is TRBJ2-7; 7 nucleotides agree with TRBD1. Per germline, CDR1 MDHEN and CDR2 SYDVKM. V was clipped by 6 bases and J by 3 bases; unmatched bases: 8. CDR3 length: 14 residues.

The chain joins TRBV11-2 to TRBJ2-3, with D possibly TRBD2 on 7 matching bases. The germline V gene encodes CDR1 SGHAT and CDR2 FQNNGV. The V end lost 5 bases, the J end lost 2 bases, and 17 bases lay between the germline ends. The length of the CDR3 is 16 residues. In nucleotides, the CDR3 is TGTGCCAGCAGCCCCTCCCGGGGGGCCTACACAGATACGCAGTATTTT. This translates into CASSPSRGAYTDTQYF.

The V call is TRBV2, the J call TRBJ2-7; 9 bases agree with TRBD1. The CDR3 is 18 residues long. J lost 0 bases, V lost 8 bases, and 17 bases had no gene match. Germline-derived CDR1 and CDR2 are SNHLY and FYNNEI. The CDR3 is CASLEGTGRRLGSYEQYF. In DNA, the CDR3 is TGTGCCAGCCTCGAGGGGACAGGGAGACGGCTGGGCTCCTACGAGCAGTACTTC.

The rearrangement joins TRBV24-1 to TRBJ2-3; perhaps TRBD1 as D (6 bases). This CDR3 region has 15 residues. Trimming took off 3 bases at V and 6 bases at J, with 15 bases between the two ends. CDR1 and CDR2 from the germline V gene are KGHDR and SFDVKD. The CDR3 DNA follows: TGTGCCACCAGTGATAACACCGGGACATATGATACGCAGTATTTT. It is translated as CATSDNTGTYDTQYF.

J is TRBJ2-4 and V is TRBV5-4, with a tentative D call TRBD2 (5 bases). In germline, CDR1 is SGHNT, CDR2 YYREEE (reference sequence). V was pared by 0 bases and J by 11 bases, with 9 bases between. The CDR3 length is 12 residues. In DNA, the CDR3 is TGTGCCAGCAGCTTGGACCGGGATCTTCAGTACTTC. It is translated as CASSLDRDLQYF.

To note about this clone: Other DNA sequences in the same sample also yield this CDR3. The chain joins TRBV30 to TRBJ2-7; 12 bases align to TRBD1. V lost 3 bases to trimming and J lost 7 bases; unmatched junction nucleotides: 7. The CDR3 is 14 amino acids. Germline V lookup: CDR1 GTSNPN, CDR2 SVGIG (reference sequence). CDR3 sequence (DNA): TGTGCCTGGAGCCCGGGACAGGGGGCGGAGGAGCAGTACTTC. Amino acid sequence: CAWSPGQGAEEQYF.